Listed here is a single T cell receptor (beta chain). Sequenced by immunoSEQ multiplex PCR; TCRdb stores in-frame clones only, minus some. The sample yields 95,000 to 120,000 clones, approximately 85% seen once. The CDR3 length is 14 residues. V was cut by 0 bases and J by 1 base, with 7 bases left in between. The germline CDR1 and CDR2 sequences are LNHNV and YYDKDF (reference sequence). The sample originates from a study of blood T cell repertoires in COVID-19. Sequencing input: peripheral blood. The sequence came from a human donor in a cohort sampled during active COVID-19. The chain joins TRBV15 to TRBJ2-7; D perhaps matches TRBD1 (6 bases). Here the CDR3 reads CATSRDRGSYEQYF. In DNA, the CDR3 is TGTGCCACCAGCAGAGATAGGGGGTCCTACGAGCAGTACTTC. The entire variable domain, with the rest obtained from reference TRBV15 and TRBJ2-7, is as follows: DAMVIQNPRYQVTQFGKPVTLSCSQTLNHNVMYWYQQKSSQAPKLLFHYYDKDFNNEADTPDNFQSRRPNTSFCFLDIRSPGLGDTAMYLCATSRDRGSYEQYFGPGTRLTVT.